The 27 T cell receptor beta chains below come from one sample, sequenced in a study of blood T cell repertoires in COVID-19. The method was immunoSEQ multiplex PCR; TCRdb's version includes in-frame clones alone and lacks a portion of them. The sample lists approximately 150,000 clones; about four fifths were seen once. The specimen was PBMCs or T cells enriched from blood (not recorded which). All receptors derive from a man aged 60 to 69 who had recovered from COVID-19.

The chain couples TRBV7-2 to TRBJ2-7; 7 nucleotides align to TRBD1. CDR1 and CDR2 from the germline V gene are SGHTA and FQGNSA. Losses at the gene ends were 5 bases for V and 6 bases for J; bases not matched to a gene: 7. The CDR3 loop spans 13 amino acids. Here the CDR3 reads CASSPGTVPEQYF. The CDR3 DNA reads TGTGCCAGCAGCCCCGGGACAGTTCCCGAGCAGTACTTC. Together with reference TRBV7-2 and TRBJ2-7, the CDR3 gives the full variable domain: GAGVSQSPSNKVTEKGKDVELRCDPISGHTALYWYRQSLGQGLEFLIYFQGNSAPDKSGLPSDRFSAERTGGSVSTLTIQRTQQEDSAVYLCASSPGTVPEQYFGPGTRLTVT.

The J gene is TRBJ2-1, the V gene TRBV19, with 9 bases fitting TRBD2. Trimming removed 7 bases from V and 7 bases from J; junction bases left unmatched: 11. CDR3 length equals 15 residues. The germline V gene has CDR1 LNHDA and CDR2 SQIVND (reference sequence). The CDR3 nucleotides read TGTGCCAGTAAGCGGCGGGAGGGCCCGGGTAATGAGCAGTTCTTC. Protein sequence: CASKRREGPGNEQFF.

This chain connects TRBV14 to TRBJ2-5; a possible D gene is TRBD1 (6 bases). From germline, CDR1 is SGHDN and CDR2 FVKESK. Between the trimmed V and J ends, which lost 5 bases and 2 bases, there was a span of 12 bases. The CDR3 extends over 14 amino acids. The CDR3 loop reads CASSGRGRQETQYF. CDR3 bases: TGTGCCAGCAGCGGCAGGGGCAGGCAAGAGACCCAGTACTTC.

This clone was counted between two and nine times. DNA for the CDR3: TGTGCCACCAGCAAAAGACAGGGACTCAATGAAAAACTGTTTTTT. It translates to CATSKRQGLNEKLFF. This rearrangement joins TRBV15 to TRBJ1-4; 7 nucleotides match TRBD1. CDR1 and CDR2 (germline): LNHNV, YYDKDF (reference sequence). With 4 bases clipped from V and 5 bases from J, the junction kept 7 bases outside the gene matches. This CDR3 is built from 15 residues.

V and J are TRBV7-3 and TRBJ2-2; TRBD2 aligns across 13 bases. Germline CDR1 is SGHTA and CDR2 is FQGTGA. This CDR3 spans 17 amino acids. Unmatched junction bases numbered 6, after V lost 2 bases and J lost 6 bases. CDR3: CASSLLGLAGAAGELFF. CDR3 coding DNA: TGTGCCAGCAGCTTATTAGGACTAGCGGGAGCGGCCGGGGAGCTGTTTTTT.

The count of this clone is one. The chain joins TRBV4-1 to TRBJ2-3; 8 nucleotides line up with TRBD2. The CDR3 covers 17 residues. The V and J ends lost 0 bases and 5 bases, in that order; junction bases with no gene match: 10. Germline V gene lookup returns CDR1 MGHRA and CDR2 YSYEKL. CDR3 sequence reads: CASSQDTTGGPVDTQYF. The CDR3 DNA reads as TGCGCCAGCAGCCAAGATACGACGGGAGGGCCCGTAGATACGCAGTATTTT.

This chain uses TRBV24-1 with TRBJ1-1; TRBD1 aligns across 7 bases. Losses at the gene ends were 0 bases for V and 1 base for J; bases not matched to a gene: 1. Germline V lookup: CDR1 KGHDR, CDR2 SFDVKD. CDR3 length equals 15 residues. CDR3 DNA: TGTGCCACCAGTGATTTGCGACAGGGGAACACTGAAGCTTTCTTT. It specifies CATSDLRQGNTEAFF.

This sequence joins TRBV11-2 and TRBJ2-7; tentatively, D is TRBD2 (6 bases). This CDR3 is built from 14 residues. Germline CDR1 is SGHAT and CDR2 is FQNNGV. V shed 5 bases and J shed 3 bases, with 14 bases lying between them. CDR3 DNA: TGTGCCAGCAGCGGACGCGGGGTAGTCTACGAGCAGTACTTC. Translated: CASSGRGVVYEQYF.

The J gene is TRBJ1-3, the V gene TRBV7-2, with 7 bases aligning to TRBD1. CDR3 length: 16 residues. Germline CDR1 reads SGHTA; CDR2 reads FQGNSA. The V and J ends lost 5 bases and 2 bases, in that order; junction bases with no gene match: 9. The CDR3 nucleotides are TGTGCCAGCAGCCCCGCCACAGGGGCGCCTGGAAACACCATATATTTT. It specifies CASSPATGAPGNTIYF.

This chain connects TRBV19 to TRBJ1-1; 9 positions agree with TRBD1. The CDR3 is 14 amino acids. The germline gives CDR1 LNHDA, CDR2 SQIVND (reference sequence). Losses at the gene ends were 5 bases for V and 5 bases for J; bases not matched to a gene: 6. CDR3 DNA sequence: TGTGCCAGTAGTGGGGGACAGGGTGAGACTGAAGCTTTCTTT. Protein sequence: CASSGGQGETEAFF.

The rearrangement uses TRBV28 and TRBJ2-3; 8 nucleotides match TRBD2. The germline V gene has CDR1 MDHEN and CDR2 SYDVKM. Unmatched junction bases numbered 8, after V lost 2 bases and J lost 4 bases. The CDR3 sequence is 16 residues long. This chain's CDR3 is CASSLRGGRIADTQYF. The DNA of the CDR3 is TGTGCCAGCAGTTTACGAGGCGGGAGGATTGCAGATACGCAGTATTTT.

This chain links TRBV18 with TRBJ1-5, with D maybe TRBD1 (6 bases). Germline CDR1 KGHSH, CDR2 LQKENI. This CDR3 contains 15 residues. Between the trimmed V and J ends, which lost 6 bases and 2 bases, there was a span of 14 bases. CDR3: CASSGTMEGNQPQHF. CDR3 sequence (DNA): TGTGCCAGCTCCGGGACAATGGAAGGCAATCAGCCCCAGCATTTT.

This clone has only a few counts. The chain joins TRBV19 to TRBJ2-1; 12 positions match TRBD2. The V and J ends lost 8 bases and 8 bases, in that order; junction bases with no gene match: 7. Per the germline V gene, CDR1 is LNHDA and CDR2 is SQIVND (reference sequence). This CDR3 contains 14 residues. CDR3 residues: CASLEASGGDEQFF. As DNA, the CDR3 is TGTGCCAGTCTTGAGGCTAGCGGGGGGGATGAGCAGTTCTTC. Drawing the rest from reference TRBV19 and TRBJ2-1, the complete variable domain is DGGITQSPKYLFRKEGQNVTLSCEQNLNHDAMYWYRQDPGQGLRLIYYSQIVNDFQKGDIAEGYSVSREKKESFPLTVTSAQKNPTAFYLCASLEASGGDEQFFGPGTRLTVL.

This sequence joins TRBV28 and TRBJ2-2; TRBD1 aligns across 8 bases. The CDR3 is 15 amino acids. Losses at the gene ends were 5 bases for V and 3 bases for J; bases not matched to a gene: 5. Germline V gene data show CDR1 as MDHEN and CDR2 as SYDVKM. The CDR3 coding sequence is TGTGCCAGCAGTCGAACAGGGGGTGACACCGGGGAGCTGTTTTTT. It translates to CASSRTGGDTGELFF.

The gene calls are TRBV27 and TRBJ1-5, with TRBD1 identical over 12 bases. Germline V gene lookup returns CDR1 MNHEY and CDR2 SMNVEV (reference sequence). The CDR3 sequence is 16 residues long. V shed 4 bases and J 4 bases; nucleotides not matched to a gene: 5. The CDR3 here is CASSSGTGGWNQPQHF. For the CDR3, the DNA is TGTGCCAGCAGTTCCGGGACAGGGGGCTGGAATCAGCCCCAGCATTTT.

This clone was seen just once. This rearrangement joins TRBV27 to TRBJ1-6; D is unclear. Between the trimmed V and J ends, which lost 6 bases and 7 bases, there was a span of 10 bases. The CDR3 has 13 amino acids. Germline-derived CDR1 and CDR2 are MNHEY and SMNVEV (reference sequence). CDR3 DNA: TGTGCCAGCAGCCCCACAGCAAATTCACCCCTCCACTTT. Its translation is CASSPTANSPLHF.

The DNA for the CDR3 is TGTGCCAGTAAGATCAACAGGGGCAGAACCGAGCAGTACTTC. Amino acid sequence: CASKINRGRTEQYF. This chain uses TRBV6-5 with TRBJ2-7, with 7 bases that match TRBD1. This CDR3 has 14 residues. J lost 6 bases, V lost 9 bases, and 14 bases had no gene match. Germline CDR1 MNHEY, CDR2 SVGAGI.

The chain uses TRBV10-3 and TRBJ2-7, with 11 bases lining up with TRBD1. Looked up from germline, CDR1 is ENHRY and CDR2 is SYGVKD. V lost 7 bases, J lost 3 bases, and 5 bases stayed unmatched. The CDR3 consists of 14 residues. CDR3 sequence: CAITPGQGDYEQYF. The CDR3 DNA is TGTGCCATCACCCCGGGACAGGGGGACTACGAGCAGTACTTC.

CDR3 region: CASSPGLAGVETQYF. CDR3 DNA: TGCGCCAGCAGCCCTGGACTAGCGGGAGTAGAGACCCAGTACTTC. The chain links TRBV5-1 to TRBJ2-5; TRBD2 agrees at 13 bases. Germline lookup yields CDR1 SGHRS and CDR2 YFSETQ. V gave up 4 bases and J gave up 4 bases; unmatched junction bases: 4. The CDR3 consists of 15 residues.

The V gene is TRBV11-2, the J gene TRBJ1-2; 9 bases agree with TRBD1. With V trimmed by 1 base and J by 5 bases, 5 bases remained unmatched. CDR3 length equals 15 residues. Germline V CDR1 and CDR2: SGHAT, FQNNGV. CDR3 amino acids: CASSLATGGGYGYTF. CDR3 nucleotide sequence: TGTGCCAGCAGCTTAGCTACAGGGGGCGGGTATGGCTACACCTTC.

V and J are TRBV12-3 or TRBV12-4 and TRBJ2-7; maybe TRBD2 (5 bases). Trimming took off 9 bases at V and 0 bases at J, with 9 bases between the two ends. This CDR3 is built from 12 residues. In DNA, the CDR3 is TGTGCCAGTAAAGGACTCTCCTACGAGCAGTACTTC. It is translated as CASKGLSYEQYF.

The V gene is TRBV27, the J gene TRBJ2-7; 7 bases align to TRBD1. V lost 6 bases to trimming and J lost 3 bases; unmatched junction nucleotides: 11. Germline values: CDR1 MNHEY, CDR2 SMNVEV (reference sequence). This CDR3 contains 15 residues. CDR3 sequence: CASRNPGTALYEQYF. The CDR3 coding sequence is TGTGCCAGCAGGAACCCTGGGACAGCCCTCTACGAGCAGTACTTC.

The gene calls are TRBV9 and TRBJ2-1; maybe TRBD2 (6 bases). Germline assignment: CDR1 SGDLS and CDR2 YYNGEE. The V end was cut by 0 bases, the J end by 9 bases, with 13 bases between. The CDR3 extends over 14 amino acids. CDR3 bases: TGTGCCAGCAGCGTAGCCCTAGAGGGAGGTGAGCAGTTCTTC. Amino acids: CASSVALEGGEQFF. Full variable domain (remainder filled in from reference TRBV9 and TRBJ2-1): DSGVTQTPKHLITATGQRVTLRCSPRSGDLSVYWYQQSLDQGLQFLIQYYNGEERAKGNILERFSAQQFPDLHSELNLSSLELGDSALYFCASSVALEGGEQFFGPGTRLTVL.

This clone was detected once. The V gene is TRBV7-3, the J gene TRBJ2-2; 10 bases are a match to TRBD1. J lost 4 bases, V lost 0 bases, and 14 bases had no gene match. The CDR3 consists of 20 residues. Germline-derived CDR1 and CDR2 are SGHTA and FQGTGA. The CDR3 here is CASSLTPNGLGQGSTGELFF. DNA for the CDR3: TGTGCCAGCAGCTTAACCCCGAATGGGCTGGGACAGGGGTCCACCGGGGAGCTGTTTTTT.

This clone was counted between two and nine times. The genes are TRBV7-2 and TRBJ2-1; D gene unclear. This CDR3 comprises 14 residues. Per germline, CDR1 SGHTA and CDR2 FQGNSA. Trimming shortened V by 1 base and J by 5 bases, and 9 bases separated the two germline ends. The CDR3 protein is CASSLVAVDNEQFF. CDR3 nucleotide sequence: TGTGCCAGCAGCTTAGTAGCCGTGGACAATGAGCAGTTCTTC.

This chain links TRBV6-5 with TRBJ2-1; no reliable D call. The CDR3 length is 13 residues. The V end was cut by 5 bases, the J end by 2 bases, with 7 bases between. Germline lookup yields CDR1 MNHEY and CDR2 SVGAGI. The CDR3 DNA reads TGTGCCAGCAGTCGGCAGGCCTACAATGAGCAGTTCTTC. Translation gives CASSRQAYNEQFF.

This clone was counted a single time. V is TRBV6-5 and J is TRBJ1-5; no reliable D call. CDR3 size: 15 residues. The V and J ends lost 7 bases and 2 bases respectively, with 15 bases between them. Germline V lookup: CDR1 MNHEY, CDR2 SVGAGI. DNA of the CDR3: TGTGCCAGCAAGTTAAAACCGATAGGCAATCAGCCCCAGCATTTT. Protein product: CASKLKPIGNQPQHF.